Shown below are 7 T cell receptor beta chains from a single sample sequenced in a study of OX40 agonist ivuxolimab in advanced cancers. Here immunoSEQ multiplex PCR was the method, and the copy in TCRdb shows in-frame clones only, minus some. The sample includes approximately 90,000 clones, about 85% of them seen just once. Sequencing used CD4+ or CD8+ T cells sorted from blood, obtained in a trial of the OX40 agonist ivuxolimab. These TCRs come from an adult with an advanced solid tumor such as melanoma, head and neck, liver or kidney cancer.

This chain's CDR3 is CASSVTPGTSATETQYF. CDR3 in DNA: TGTGCCAGCAGCGTGACACCCGGGACTAGCGCGACGGAGACCCAGTACTTC. The V gene is TRBV9, the J gene TRBJ2-5, with TRBD2 matching over 10 bases. Germline loops: CDR1 SGDLS, CDR2 YYNGEE. This CDR3 has 17 residues. With V trimmed by 2 bases and J by 5 bases, 12 bases remained unmatched.

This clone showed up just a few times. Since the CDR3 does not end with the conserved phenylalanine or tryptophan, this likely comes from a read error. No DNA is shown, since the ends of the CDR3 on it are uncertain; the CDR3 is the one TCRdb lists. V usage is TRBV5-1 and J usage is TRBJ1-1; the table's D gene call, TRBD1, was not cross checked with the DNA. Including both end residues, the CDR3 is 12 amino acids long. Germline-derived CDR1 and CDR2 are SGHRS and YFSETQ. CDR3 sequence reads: CASSFGQGPARM.

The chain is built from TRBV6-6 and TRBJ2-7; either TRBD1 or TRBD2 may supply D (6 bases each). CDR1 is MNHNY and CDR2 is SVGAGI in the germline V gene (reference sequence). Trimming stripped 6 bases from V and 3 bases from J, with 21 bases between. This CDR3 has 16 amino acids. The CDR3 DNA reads TGTGCCAGCAGCATTCGGGCCGGGGGCCAGGGCTACGAGCAGTACTTC. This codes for CASSIRAGGQGYEQYF.

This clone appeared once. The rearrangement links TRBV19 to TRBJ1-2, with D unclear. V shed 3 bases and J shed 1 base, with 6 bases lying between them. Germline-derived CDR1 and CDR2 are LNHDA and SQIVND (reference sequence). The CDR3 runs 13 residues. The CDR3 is CASSIRGNYGYTF. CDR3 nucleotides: TGTGCCAGTAGTATTCGGGGTAACTATGGCTACACCTTC.

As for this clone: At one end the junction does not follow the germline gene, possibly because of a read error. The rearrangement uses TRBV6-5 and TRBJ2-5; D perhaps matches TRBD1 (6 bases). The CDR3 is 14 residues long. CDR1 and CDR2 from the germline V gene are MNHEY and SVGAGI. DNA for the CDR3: TGTGCCACCAGTGCAGGGGTATTAAGGGAGACCCAGTACTTC. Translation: CATSAGVLRETQYF.

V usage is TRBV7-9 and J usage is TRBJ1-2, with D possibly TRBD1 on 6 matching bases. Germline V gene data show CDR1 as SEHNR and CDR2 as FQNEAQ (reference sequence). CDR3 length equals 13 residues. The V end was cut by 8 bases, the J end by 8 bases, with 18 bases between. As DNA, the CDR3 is TGTGCCAGCCGCTCCACAGGGCCAGAAGGCTACACCTTC. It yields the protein CASRSTGPEGYTF.

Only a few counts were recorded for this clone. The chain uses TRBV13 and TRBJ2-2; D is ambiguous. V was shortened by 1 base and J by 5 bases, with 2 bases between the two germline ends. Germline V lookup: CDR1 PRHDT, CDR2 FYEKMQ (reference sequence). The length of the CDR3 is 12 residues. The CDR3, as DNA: TGTGCCAGCAGCTTAGTGACCGGGGAGCTGTTTTTT. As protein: CASSLVTGELFF.